The clone carrying this T cell receptor (beta chain) was observed a few times. Its matching antigen is unknown. The data belong to a study of T cell responses to AZD1222 COVID-19 vaccine. This table comes from immunoSEQ multiplex PCR, and its TCRdb copy is limited to in-frame clones, with some not included. This sample yields 150,000 to 200,000 clones, of which 94% are seen a single time; 4% to 5.5% belongs to the top ten. Second doses at about 4 or about 12 weeks were pooled. General study findings and limits: White British people made up most donors, females outnumbered males, and clonal diversity was possibly underestimated.

Trimming took 5 bases from V and 0 from J; bases not matched to a gene: 8. This CDR3 contains 17 residues. Germline CDR1 is SGHTA and CDR2 is FQGTGA. The sample consisted of peripheral blood, taken 28 days after the second AZD1222 dose. The chain uses TRBV7-3 and TRBJ2-2; 8 bases align to TRBD2. The sequence was collected from an adult who received the AZD1222 COVID-19 vaccine. The CDR3 region has the DNA TGTGCCAGCAGCCCCACCCTACTAGCGGCGAACACCGGGGAGCTGTTTTTT. Its protein product is CASSPTLLAANTGELFF.